The clone carrying this T cell receptor (beta chain) has only a few counts. Antigen unknown. The data belong to a study of beta chain features in type 1 diabetes. Study-wide results and limits: For patients and controls alike, PCR might favor shorter templates to the same degree. Patients' naive, central memory and regulatory TCRB repertoires appeared more alike than those of healthy donors. Patients with Type 1 diabetes showed moderately but significantly shorter TCRB CDR3s in all four CD4+ subsets.

Of the isolated RNA, all was reverse transcribed, and so the sequenced material was expressed TCRB transcripts. Sequencing used immunoSEQ multiplex PCR; TCRdb keeps in-frame clones, though not all of them. The sample shows approximately 600,000 clones, approximately 13% of them seen only once. Averaging roughly 100 mL, one heparinised blood draw was given by each donor. The germline V gene has CDR1 ENHRY and CDR2 SYGVKD. The V gene end was trimmed by 5 bases and the J gene end by 4 bases; junction bases not matched to a gene: 3. The CDR3 extends over 13 amino acids. The sequenced material came from naive CD4+ T cells from blood. The source of this sequence is a young man with type 1 diabetes. The genes are TRBV10-3 and TRBJ1-1; 8 nucleotides match TRBD1. The CDR3 reads CAISKTGGTEAFF. CDR3 DNA: TGTGCCATCAGTAAAACAGGGGGCACTGAAGCTTTCTTT.